What follows is one TCR beta chain and its context. Its antigen is currently unknown. The repertoire was sequenced with immunoSEQ multiplex PCR; TCRdb's copy has only in-frame clones and lacks some. The sample consists of approximately 76,000 clones, around 94% of them appearing once. These data originate in a study of cytomegalovirus exposure and HLA in healthy donors. Study-level findings and limits: The tendency of first-cohort TCR clusters to co-occur in the 90 to 150 validation repertoires was the finding of a later analysis.

The sequencing input was PBMCs. This sequence originates from a woman in her late teens or twenties in good health and CMV-seronegative.

The CDR3 DNA is TGTGCCAGCTCACCACAGAGCTCGGAGACCCAGTACTTC. Its protein product is CASSPQSSETQYF. The chain joins TRBV18 to TRBJ2-5; D ambiguous. The CDR3 has 13 residues. Germline lookup yields CDR1 KGHSH and CDR2 LQKENI. V lost 1 base, J lost 5 bases, and 8 bases lay in between.